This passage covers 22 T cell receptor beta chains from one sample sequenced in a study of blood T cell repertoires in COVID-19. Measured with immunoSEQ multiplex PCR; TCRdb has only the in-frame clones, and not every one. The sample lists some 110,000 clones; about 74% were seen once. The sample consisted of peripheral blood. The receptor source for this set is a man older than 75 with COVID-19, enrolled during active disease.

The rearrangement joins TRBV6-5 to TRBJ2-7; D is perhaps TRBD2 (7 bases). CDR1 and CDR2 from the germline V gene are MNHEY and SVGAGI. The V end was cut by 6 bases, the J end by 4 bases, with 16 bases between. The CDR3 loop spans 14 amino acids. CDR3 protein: CASRGGPRPYEQYF. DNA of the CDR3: TGTGCCAGCAGGGGGGGGCCCCGTCCTTACGAGCAGTACTTC.

This CDR3 reads CASSRGTTGGDEQFF. In DNA, the CDR3 is TGTGCCAGCAGCCGTGGGACTACCGGGGGCGATGAGCAGTTCTTC. The chain has TRBV4-2 and TRBJ2-1; D is possibly TRBD2 (7 bases). The V gene lost 4 bases and the J gene lost 8 bases, with 18 bases spanning the gap. This CDR3 region has 15 residues. Per the germline V gene, CDR1 is LGHNA and CDR2 is YNFKEQ.

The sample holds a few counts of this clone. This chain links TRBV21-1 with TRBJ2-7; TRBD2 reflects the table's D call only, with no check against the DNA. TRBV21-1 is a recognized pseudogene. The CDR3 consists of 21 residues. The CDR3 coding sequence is TGTGCCAGCAGCTCGCTTTATATGACTAGCGGGAGGCGGATTAAATACTACGAGCAGTACTTC. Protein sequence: CASSSLYMTSGRRIKYYEQYF.

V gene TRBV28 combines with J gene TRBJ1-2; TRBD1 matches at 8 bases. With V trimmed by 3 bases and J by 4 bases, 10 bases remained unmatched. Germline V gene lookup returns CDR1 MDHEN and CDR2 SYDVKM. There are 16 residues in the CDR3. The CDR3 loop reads CASSFGQGMGFYGYTF. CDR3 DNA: TGTGCCAGCAGTTTCGGACAGGGTATGGGGTTCTATGGCTACACCTTC.

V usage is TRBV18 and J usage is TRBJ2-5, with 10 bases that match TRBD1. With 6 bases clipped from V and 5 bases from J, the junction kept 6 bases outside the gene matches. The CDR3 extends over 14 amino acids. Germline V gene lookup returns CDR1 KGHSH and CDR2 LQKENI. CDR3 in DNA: TGTGCCAGCTCTATCCCGGGACAGGGGGAGACCCAGTACTTC. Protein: CASSIPGQGETQYF.

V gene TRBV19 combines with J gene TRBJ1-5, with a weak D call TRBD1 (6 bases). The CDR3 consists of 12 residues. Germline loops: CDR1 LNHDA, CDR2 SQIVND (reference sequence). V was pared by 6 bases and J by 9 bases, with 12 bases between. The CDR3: CASSLKQGPQHF. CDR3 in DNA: TGTGCCAGTAGCCTTAAACAGGGGCCCCAGCATTTT.

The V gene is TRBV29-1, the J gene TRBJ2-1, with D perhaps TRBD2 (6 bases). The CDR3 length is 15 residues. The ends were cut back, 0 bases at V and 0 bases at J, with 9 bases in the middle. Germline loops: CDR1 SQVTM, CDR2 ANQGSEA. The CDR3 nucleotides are TGCAGCGTTGAAGACCTAGCGAACTCCTACAATGAGCAGTTCTTC. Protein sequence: CSVEDLANSYNEQFF.

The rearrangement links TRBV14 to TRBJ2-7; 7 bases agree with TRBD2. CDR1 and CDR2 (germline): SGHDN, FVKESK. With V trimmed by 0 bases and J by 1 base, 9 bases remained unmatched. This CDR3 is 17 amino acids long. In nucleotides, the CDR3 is TGTGCCAGCAGCCAAGATCTGGGACTACCCTTTTCCTACGAGCAGTACTTC. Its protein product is CASSQDLGLPFSYEQYF.

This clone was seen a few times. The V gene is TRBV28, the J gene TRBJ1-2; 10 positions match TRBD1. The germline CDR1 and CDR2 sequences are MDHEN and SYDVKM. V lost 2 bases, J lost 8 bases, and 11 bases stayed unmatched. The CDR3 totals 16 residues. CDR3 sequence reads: CASSLRLFGTGDGYTF. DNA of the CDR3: TGTGCCAGCAGTTTAAGGTTGTTCGGGACAGGGGACGGCTACACCTTC.

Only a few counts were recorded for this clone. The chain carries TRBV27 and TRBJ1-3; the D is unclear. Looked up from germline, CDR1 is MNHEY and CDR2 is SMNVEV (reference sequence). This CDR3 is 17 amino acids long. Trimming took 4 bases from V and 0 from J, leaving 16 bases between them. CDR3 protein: CASSSTPPLFSGNTIYF. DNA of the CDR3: TGTGCCAGCAGTTCTACGCCTCCGTTATTCTCTGGAAACACCATATATTTT.

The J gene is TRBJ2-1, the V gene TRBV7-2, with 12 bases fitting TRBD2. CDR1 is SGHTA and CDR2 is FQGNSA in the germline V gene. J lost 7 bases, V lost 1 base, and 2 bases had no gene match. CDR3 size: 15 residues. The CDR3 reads CASSLGGTSGNEQFF. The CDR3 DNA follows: TGTGCCAGCAGCTTAGGGGGGACTAGCGGGAATGAGCAGTTCTTC.

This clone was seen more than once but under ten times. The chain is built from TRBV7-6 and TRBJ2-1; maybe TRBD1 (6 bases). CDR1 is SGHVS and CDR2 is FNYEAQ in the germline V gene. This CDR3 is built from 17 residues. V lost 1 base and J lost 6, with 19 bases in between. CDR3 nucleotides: TGTGCCAGCAGCTTAGTTACTGGGGGCTCAGGACTCAATGAGCAGTTCTTC. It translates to CASSLVTGGSGLNEQFF. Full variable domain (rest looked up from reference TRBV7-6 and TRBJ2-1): GAGVSQSPRYKVTKRGQDVALRCDPISGHVSLYWYRQALGQGPEFLTYFNYEAQQDKSGLPNDRFSAERPEGSISTLTIQRTEQRDSAMYRCASSLVTGGSGLNEQFFGPGTRLTVL.

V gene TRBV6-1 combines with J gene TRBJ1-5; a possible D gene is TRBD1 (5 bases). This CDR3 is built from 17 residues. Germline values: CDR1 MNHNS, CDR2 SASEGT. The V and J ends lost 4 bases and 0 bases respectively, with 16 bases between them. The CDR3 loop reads CASSVLRGRYSNQPQHF. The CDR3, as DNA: TGTGCCAGCAGTGTCCTCCGGGGGAGGTATAGCAATCAGCCCCAGCATTTT.

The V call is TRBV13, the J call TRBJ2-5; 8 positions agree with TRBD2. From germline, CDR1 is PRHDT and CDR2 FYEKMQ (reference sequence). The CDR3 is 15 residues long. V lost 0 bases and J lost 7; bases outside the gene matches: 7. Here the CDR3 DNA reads TGTGCCAGCAGCTTAGGGGCGGGAGGCCCGAGGACCCAGTACTTC. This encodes CASSLGAGGPRTQYF.

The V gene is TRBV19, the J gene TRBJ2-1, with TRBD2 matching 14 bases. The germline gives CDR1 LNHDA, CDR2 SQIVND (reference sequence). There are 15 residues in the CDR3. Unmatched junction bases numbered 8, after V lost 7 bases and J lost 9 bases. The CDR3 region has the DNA TGTGCCAGTACCCGACTAGCGGGAGGGATAGGTGAGCAGTTCTTC. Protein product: CASTRLAGGIGEQFF.

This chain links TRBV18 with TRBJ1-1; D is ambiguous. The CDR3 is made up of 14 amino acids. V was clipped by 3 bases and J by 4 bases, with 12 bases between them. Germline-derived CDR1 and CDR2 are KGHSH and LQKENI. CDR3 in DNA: TGTGCCAGCTCACCTGGACTAGGTCGCACTGAAGCTTTCTTT. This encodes CASSPGLGRTEAFF.

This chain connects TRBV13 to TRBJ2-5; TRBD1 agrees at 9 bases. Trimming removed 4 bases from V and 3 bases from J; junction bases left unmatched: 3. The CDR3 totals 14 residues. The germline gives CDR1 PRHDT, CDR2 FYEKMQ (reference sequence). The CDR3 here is CASSSGTGKETQYF. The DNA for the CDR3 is TGTGCCAGCAGCTCCGGGACAGGGAAAGAGACCCAGTACTTC.

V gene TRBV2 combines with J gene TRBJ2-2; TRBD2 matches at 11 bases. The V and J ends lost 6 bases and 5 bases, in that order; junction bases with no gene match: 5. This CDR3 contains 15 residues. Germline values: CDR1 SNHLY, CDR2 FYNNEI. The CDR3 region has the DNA TGTGCCAGCAGCACGACTAGCGGGATAACCGGGGAGCTGTTTTTT. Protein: CASSTTSGITGELFF.

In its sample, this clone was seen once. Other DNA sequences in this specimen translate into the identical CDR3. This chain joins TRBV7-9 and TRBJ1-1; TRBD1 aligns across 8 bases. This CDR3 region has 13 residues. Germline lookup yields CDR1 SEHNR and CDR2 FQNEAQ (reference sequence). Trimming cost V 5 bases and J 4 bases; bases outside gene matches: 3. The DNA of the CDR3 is TGTGCCAGCAGCCGAACAGGGGGCACTGAAGCTTTCTTT. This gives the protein CASSRTGGTEAFF.

The CDR3 is CAWRVRGGTEAFF. CDR3 nucleotide sequence: TGTGCCTGGAGGGTCCGAGGGGGAACTGAAGCTTTCTTT. V gene TRBV30 combines with J gene TRBJ1-1; weak D call: TRBD1 (6 bases). This CDR3 spans 13 amino acids. V was shortened by 3 bases and J by 5 bases, with 13 bases between the two germline ends. Germline V gene data show CDR1 as GTSNPN and CDR2 as SVGIG (reference sequence).

CDR3 in DNA: TGCGCCAGCAGCCAAGTACAACGAACGGGCGAGCAGTACTTC. Its protein product is CASSQVQRTGEQYF. The chain recombines TRBV4-1 with TRBJ2-7; D is uncertain. This CDR3 has 14 amino acids. V was clipped by 1 base and J by 6 bases, with 13 bases between them. Germline CDR1 reads MGHRA; CDR2 reads YSYEKL.

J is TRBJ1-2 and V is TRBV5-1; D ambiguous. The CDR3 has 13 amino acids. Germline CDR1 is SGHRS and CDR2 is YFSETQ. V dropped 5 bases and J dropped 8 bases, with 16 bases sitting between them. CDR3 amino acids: CASSTEGKLGYTF. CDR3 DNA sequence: TGCGCCAGCAGTACGGAGGGAAAATTGGGCTACACCTTC.